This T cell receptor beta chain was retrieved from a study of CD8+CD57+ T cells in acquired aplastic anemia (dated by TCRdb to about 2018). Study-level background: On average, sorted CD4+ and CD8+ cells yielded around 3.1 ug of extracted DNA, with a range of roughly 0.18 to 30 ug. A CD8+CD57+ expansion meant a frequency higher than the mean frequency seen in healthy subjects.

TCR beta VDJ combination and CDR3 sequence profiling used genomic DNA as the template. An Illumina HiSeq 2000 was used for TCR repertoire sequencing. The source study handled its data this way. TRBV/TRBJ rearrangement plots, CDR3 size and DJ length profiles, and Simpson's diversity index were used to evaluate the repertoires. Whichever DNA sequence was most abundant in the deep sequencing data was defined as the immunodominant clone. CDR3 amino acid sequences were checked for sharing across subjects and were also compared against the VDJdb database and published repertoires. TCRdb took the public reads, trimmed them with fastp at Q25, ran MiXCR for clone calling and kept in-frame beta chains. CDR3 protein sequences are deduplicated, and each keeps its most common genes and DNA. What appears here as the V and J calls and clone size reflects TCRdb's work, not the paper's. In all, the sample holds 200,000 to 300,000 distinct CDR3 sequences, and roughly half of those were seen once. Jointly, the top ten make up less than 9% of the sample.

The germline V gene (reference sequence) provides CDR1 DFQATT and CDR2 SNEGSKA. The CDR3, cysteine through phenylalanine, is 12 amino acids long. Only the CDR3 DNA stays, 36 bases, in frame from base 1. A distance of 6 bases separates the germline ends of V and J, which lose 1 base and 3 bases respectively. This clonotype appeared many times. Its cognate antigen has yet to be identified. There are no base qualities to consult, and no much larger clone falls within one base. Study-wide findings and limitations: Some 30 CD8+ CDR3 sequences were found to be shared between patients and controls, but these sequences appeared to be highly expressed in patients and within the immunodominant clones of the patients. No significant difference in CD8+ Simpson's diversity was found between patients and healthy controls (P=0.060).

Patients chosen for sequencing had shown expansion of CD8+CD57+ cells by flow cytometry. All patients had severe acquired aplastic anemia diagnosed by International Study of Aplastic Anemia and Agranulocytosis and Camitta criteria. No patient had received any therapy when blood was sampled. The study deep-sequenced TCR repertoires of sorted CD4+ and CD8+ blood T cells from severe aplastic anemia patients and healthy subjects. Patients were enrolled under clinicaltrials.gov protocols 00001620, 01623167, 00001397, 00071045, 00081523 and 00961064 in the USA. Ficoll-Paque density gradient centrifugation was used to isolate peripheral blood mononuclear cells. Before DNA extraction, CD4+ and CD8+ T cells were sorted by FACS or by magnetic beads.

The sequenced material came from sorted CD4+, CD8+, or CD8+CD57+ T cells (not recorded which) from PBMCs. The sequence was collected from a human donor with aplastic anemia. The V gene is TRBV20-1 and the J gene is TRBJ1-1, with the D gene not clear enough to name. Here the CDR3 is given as CSARVTDTEAFF. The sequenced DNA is TGCAGTGCTAGAGTGACGGACACTGAAGCTTTCTTT.